This T cell receptor beta chain was sequenced in a study of shared clonotypes between healthy human individuals. Study in general: Per-donor plates numbered three CD4 naive, three CD4 memory, two CD8 naive and one CD8 memory.

The junction had 5 bases not matched to a gene; V was cut back by 0 bases and J by 10 bases. The CDR3 consists of 15 residues. Germline CDR1 reads SGHNT; CDR2 reads YYREEE (reference sequence). Findings and limits, study-wide: Of the naive CD4 clonotypes, around 4.8% were shared across several donors.

Profiled with immunoSEQ multiplex PCR; TCRdb holds only in-frame clones, not every one. The repertoire holds more than 2 million clones, with approximately 95% as singletons. This clone was counted once. The antigen remains undetermined. The source of this sequence is a man between 18 and 29 years old in good health. The sample taken for sequencing was naive CD4+ T cells sorted from blood. The sample's subset: CD45RA+ positively selected. This chain uses TRBV5-4 with TRBJ1-4; 11 nucleotides line up with TRBD1. This chain's CDR3 is CASSLDGTGGRKLFF. Written as DNA, the CDR3 is TGTGCCAGCAGCTTGGATGGGACAGGGGGGAGAAAACTGTTTTTT.